These T cell receptor beta chains were read from a single sample in a study of T cell repertoires in cytomegalovirus infection. TCRdb itself ran the reads through MiXCR, one entry per CDR3 protein. The sample lists 350,000 to 450,000 distinct CDR3 sequences; less than 20% were seen once. The sample was PBMCs. Receptors were obtained from a human donor in good health (CMV status not recorded). Some clones in this sample may be carry-over from other donors' samples. Both conserved end residues are part of each CDR3. The D gene is left open where the match is weak. The size of a clone is reported for some rows only, either as once, few or many, or as a class for expanded clones.

CASSGTRVDTQYF	TGTGCCAGCAGTGGGACTAGGGTAGATACGCAGTATTTT	TRBD2	TRBJ2-3	TRBV2	-
CASSLHQGQAFF	TGTGCCAGCAGCTTACACCAGGGACAAGCTTTCTTT	-	TRBJ1-1	TRBV11-2	-
CASSFGSSPRKLFF	TGTGCCAGCAGTTTCGGAAGTTCGCCGCGGAAACTGTTTTTT	-	TRBJ1-4	TRBV12-3/TRBV12-4	-
CASSLVTTTDQFF	TGTGCCAGCAGCTTAGTGACTACCACCGACCAGTTCTTC	-	TRBJ2-1	TRBV7-2	few
CASRRPVGRYEQYF	TGTGCCAGCAGGCGACCGGTAGGTCGGTACGAGCAGTACTTC	-	TRBJ2-7	TRBV28	-
CASSGQGVPNQPQHF	TGTGCCAGCAGCGGACAGGGGGTGCCCAATCAGCCCCAGCATTTT	TRBD1	TRBJ1-5	TRBV7-9	few
CASSWGHGNTGELFF	TGTGCCAGCAGCTGGGGACACGGGAACACCGGGGAGCTGTTTTTT	-	TRBJ2-2	TRBV11-2	few
CASSFWTGDGYTF	TGTGCCAGCAGCTTTTGGACAGGGGATGGCTACACCTTC	TRBD1	TRBJ1-2	TRBV5-6	few
CASSVVPGLQETQYF	TGTGCCAGCAGCGTAGTCCCGGGGCTTCAAGAGACCCAGTACTTC	-	TRBJ2-5	TRBV9	-
CASQAGGINNEQFF	TGTGCCAGCCAGGCGGGGGGTATAAACAATGAGCAGTTCTTC	TRBD2	TRBJ2-1	TRBV7-9	many
CAISESRLAGTGELFF	TGTGCCATCAGTGAGTCGAGACTAGCGGGCACCGGGGAGCTGTTTTTT	TRBD2	TRBJ2-2	TRBV10-3	few
CASSPRRAGTEAFF	TGTGCCAGTAGTCCCCGGCGCGCGGGGACTGAAGCTTTCTTT	-	TRBJ1-1	TRBV19	-
CASSLRGSGGADTQYF	TGTGCCAGCAGCTTAAGGGGTAGCGGGGGCGCAGATACGCAGTATTTT	TRBD2	TRBJ2-3	TRBV7-9	-
CASSFFLEQFF	TGTGCCAGCAGCTTTTTTCTGGAGCAGTTCTTC	-	TRBJ2-1	TRBV7-2	-
CSASPVFGADTQYF	TGCAGTGCTAGTCCCGTCTTCGGGGCAGATACGCAGTATTTT	-	TRBJ2-3	TRBV20-1	-
CASSFPGQPQHF	TGTGCCAGCAGCTTCCCCGGCCAGCCCCAGCATTTT	-	TRBJ1-5	TRBV7-2	many
CATSRDWVQAPNQPQHF	TGTGCCACCAGCAGAGATTGGGTACAGGCCCCCAATCAGCCCCAGCATTTT	-	TRBJ1-5	TRBV15	-
CASSLGTWGNDQFF	TGTGCCAGCAGCCTAGGGACCTGGGGCAATGACCAGTTCTTC	-	TRBJ2-1	TRBV7-9	-
CASSQEGLDTDTQYF	TGCGCCAGCAGCCAAGAAGGCCTCGACACAGATACGCAGTATTTT	-	TRBJ2-3	TRBV4-3	-
CASKTTGTQPQHF	TGTGCCAGCAAGACGACAGGTACTCAGCCCCAGCATTTT	-	TRBJ1-5	TRBV6-2/TRBV6-3	many
CASIESTGGNQPQHF	TGTGCCAGCATAGAATCCACAGGGGGCAATCAGCCCCAGCATTTT	TRBD1	TRBJ1-5	TRBV6-2/TRBV6-3	-
CASSLRARGMATNEKLFF	TGTGCCAGCAGCTTACGTGCTCGGGGCATGGCAACTAATGAAAAACTGTTTTTT	-	TRBJ1-4	TRBV7-9	few
CSAEGLLPYNEQFF	TGCAGTGCTGAAGGACTGCTCCCTTACAATGAGCAGTTCTTC	-	TRBJ2-1	TRBV20-1	few
CASTKGSSKNIQYF	TGTGCCAGCACCAAGGGCAGTTCCAAAAACATTCAGTACTTC	-	TRBJ2-4	TRBV12-3/TRBV12-4	few
CASSSGGLASNEQFF	TGTGCCAGCAGCAGCGGCGGCCTTGCGAGCAATGAGCAGTTCTTC	-	TRBJ2-1	TRBV5-4	-
CASSRDRQDEQYF	TGTGCCAGCAGCCGGGACCGGCAGGACGAGCAGTACTTC	-	TRBJ2-7	TRBV9	-
CASNGWSGMNTEAFF	TGTGCCAGCAATGGGTGGTCCGGCATGAACACTGAAGCTTTCTTT	-	TRBJ1-1	TRBV2	-
CASSQEWSSGSYEQYF	TGCGCCAGCAGCCAAGAGTGGTCTAGCGGGAGCTACGAGCAGTACTTC	TRBD2	TRBJ2-7	TRBV4-1	few